The clone carrying this T cell receptor (beta chain) was recorded many times. Its antigen is not identified. This entry is derived from a study of T cells in Graves' hyperthyroidism and ophthalmopathy. Study findings and constraints: Most expanded thyroid clonotypes above 0.001 recurred in blood.

Patients were excluded because of uncontrolled infection, other autoimmune disease, pregnancy or lactation. RNA transcripts were the template for amplifying TCR beta CDR3 regions. HTBI primers were used for first-round RT-PCR of the TCR CDR3. TCRdb reprocessed the multiplex PCR reads with MiXCR, giving one entry per CDR3 protein. There are some 370,000 distinct CDR3 sequences in the sample; about 14% occur only once, and 25% to 30% lies in the top ten. CDR3 length equals 14 residues. In germline, CDR1 is MNHEY, CDR2 SMNVEV (reference sequence). V was pared by 6 bases and J by 6 bases, with 4 bases of the junction left unmatched.

Input material: blood. The sequence derives from a man between 45 and 60 years old with Graves' ophthalmopathy. V gene TRBV27 combines with J gene TRBJ2-1; the match to TRBD2 covers 11 bases. CDR3 region: CASRGLAELNEQFF. CDR3 nucleotides: TGTGCCAGCAGGGGACTAGCGGAGCTCAATGAGCAGTTCTTC.